This TCR beta chain was retrieved from a study of blood T cell repertoires in COVID-19. The wider study: The origin of the acute and convalescent COVID-19 samples was the United States, Italy and Spain.

The repertoire was sequenced with immunoSEQ multiplex PCR; TCRdb's copy has only in-frame clones and lacks some. Here the sample spans 150,000 or so clones, over 75% being singletons. Trimming took off 2 bases at V and 3 bases at J, with 9 bases between the two ends. Per germline, CDR1 MNHEY and CDR2 SMNVEV (reference sequence). The CDR3 has 14 amino acids. This sequence joins TRBV27 and TRBJ2-3, with D possibly being TRBD1 (6 bases). The receptor's source is a man aged 18 to 29 with COVID-19, enrolled during active disease. Source material: peripheral blood. CDR3 DNA: TGTGCCAGCAGTTTAAACAGGGTGACAGATACGCAGTATTTT. This codes for CASSLNRVTDTQYF.